This TCR beta chain derives from a study of cytotoxic CD8 clonotypes in ibrutinib-treated CLL. Findings and limits, study-wide: Higher circulating CD8+ T-cell counts strongly accompanied higher baseline clonality, above age-matched healthy donors.

Germline assignment: CDR1 LNHDA and CDR2 SQIVND (reference sequence). V was trimmed by 3 bases and J by 3 bases, leaving 9 bases between them. This CDR3 comprises 14 residues. TCRdb keeps only in-frame clones here, not all; method: immunoSEQ multiplex PCR. The sample includes about 50,000 clones, about three fifths of them seen just once. In regard to this clone: Antigen unknown.

This chain joins TRBV19 and TRBJ1-5, with D uncertain. Sequences were derived from PBMCs, sampled after 24 months of ibrutinib treatment. This receptor was taken from a human donor with chronic lymphocytic leukemia. The CDR3 DNA reads as TGTGCCAGTAGTATGGGAGGGTACAATCAGCCCCAGCATTTT. It is translated as CASSMGGYNQPQHF.